This T cell receptor (beta chain) was obtained from a study of CD8 T cells in Susac syndrome. Trimming removed 6 bases from V and 4 bases from J; junction bases left unmatched: 7. CDR1 SGHTA and CDR2 FQGTGA come from the germline V gene. This CDR3 has 16 amino acids. Reverse transcription of roughly 0.5 to 1 ug RNA was performed with random hexamers. TCRdb reprocessed the immunoSEQ multiplex PCR reads via MiXCR and lists one record per CDR3 protein. The top ten clones hold about 0.14% of a sample with about 71,000 distinct CDR3 sequences, 93% of them seen once. As judged by recently defined diagnostic criteria, patients with Susac syndrome had definite or probable disease. In contrast to the negatively isolated CD8+ and CD4+ T cells, TEMRA cells were FACS-enriched.

Sequencing was done on a sample of CD4+ T cells from PBMCs. The TCR sequence derives from a human donor with Susac syndrome. The J gene is TRBJ2-3, the V gene TRBV7-3; 13 nucleotides align to TRBD2. CDR3 sequence reads: CASSATSGGAPDTQYF. CDR3 sequence (DNA): TGTGCCAGCAGTGCTACTAGCGGGGGGGCCCCAGATACGCAGTATTTT.